This T cell receptor beta chain was recorded in a study of blood T cell repertoires in COVID-19. At the level of the study: Whether acute or convalescent, the COVID-19 samples came from the United States, Italy and Spain.

Here immunoSEQ multiplex PCR was the method, and the copy in TCRdb shows in-frame clones only, minus some. The repertoire holds about 170,000 clones, with 65% to 85% as singletons. The CDR3 is made up of 15 amino acids. Trimming took off 5 bases at V and 6 bases at J, with 19 bases between the two ends. Germline CDR1 reads MDHEN; CDR2 reads SYDVKM. This receptor was obtained from a human donor with acute or convalescent COVID-19. The donor label of this sample is uncertain. This sequence joins TRBV28 and TRBJ1-2, with D tentatively TRBD1 (5 bases). The source material was peripheral blood. CDR3 coding DNA: TGTGCCAGCAGTCGCTCCTTGGGGCAAGGGCATGGCTACACCTTC. This encodes CASSRSLGQGHGYTF.